Listed below are T cell receptor beta chains from one sample, sequenced in a study of cytomegalovirus exposure and HLA in healthy donors. Here immunoSEQ multiplex PCR was the method, and the copy in TCRdb shows in-frame clones only, minus some. This table holds 90,000 to 140,000 clones, around 75% found once. The sample taken for sequencing was PBMCs. The receptors stem from a man under 40 in good health and CMV-seropositive. Each CDR3 is given with its conserved first and last residue. D genes are given only for firm matches.

j_call v_call d_call cdr3_aa
TRBJ2-7 TRBV9 NA CASSSRDLARDEQHF
TRBJ1-1 TRBV7-3 NA CASSLQGIAEAFF
TRBJ2-7 TRBV28 TRBD2 CASSFAGLAGGYYTYEQYF
TRBJ2-5 TRBV6-5 TRBD2 CASSYSQRGDQETQYF
TRBJ1-5 TRBV27 NA CASSSLGSQPQHF
TRBJ2-2 TRBV4-2 NA CASSSRTENTGELFF
TRBJ1-5 TRBV6-1 NA CASSGGAPNQPQHF
TRBJ2-2 TRBV7-7 TRBD1 CASSLIGTGSNTGELFF
TRBJ2-3 TRBV18 NA CASSLMDSTIGTDTQYF
TRBJ1-2 TRBV7-9 NA CASSLPGGNRREAYGYTF
TRBJ2-3 TRBV4-1 TRBD1 CASSQDRGAPDTQYF
TRBJ1-2 TRBV21-1 NA CASSNLAAPSAF
TRBJ2-7 TRBV10-3 TRBD2 CAISESISGDPPRVF
TRBJ1-2 TRBV5-1 TRBD1 CASSPGTGGYGYTF
TRBJ2-7 TRBV10-3 NA CAIRWGDEQYF
TRBJ2-7 TRBV7-9 NA CASSPSTPGAYEQYF
TRBJ1-6 TRBV2 NA CASSERQRISYNSPLHF
TRBJ1-2 TRBV5-4 TRBD1 CASSLGRGQGYGYTF
NA TRBV5-4 TRBD2 CASSRGLAGGTNEQYF
TRBJ1-1 TRBV5-6 TRBD1 CASSLGQGAVNTEAFF
TRBJ1-1 TRBV19 NA CASTRWKNTEAFF
TRBJ2-7 TRBV9 NA CASSVAGRGYEQYF
TRBJ1-2 TRBV7-8 NA CASSLLGGANYGYTF
TRBJ2-1 TRBV10-3 NA CAISEGGRLYNEQFF
TRBJ1-5 TRBV28 TRBD1 CASSPPPGGYNQPQHF
TRBJ2-2 TRBV6-5 NA CASSYGLSNGELFF
TRBJ1-1 TRBV2 NA CASSAPGYTEAFF
TRBJ2-3 TRBV28 TRBD2 CASSSATSGGRNTDTQYF
TRBJ2-7 TRBV7-2 NA CASSLGGQGHYEQYF
NA TRBV4-1 NA CASSQAWDPGDHEQYF
TRBJ1-5 TRBV4-1 NA CASSQDGGSHQPQHF
TRBJ2-2 TRBV28 NA CASSLLYSGELFF
TRBJ1-1 TRBV9 NA CASSQALSNEAFF
TRBJ1-4 TRBV5-6 NA CASSLAGRMTTNEKLFF
TRBJ1-5 TRBV6-5 NA CASSYGGNQPQHF
TRBJ2-7 TRBV4-2 NA CASSQAGAGRAPYEQYF
TRBJ1-1 TRBV10-3 NA CAITQGPDRSLSNTEAFF
TRBJ1-2 TRBV4-3 TRBD1 CASSRLDRGHGYTF